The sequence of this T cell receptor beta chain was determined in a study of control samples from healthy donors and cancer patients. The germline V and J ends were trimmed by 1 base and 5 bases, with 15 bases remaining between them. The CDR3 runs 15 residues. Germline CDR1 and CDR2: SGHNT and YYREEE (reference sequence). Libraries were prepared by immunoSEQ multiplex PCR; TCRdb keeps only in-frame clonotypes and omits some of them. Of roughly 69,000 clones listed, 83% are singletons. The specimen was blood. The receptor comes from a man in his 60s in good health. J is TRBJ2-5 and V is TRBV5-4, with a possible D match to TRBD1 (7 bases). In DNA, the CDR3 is TGTGCCAGCAGCTTGCGACTAGGGGGCAAGGAGACCCAGTACTTC. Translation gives CASSLRLGGKETQYF. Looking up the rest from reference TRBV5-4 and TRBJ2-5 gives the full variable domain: ETGVTQSPTHLIKTRGQQVTLRCSSQSGHNTVSWYQQALGQGPQFIFQYYREEENGRGNFPPRFSGLQFPNYSSELNVNALELDDSALYLCASSLRLGGKETQYFGPGTRLLVL.